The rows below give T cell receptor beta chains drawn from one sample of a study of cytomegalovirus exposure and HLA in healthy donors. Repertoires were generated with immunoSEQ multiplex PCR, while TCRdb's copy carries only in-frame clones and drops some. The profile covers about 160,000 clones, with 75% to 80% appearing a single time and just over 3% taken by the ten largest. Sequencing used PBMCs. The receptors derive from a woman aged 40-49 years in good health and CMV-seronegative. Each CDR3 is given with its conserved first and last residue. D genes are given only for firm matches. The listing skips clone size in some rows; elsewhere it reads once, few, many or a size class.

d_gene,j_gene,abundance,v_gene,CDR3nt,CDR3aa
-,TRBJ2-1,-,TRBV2,TGTGCCAGCAATCCGACAGCTTATATTCTTGAGCAGTTCTTC,CASNPTAYILEQFF
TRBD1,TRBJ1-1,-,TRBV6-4,TGTGCCAGCAGTGAAGAGGCAGGGGGTTACACTGAAGCTTTCTTT,CASSEEAGGYTEAFF
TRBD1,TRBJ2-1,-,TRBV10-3,TGTGCCTCGGGGCAGGACAGGGGATTCAATGAGCAGTTCTTC,CASGQDRGFNEQFF
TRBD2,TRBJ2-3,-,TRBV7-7,TGTGCCAGCAGCTTCAGACTAGCAGGGGATACGCAGTATTTT,CASSFRLAGDTQYF
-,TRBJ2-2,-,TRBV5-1,TGCGCCAGCAGCTTTGGTTCTAGCGAGTTGCCCGGGGAGCTGTTTTTT,CASSFGSSELPGELFF
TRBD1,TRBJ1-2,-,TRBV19,TGTGCCAGTAGTACGAGGGGGACAGTGAGTGGCTACACCTTC,CASSTRGTVSGYTF
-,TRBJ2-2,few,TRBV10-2,TGCGCCAGCAGGCGGGGGGAGGGGGCCACCGGGGAGCTGTTTTTT,CASRRGEGATGELFF
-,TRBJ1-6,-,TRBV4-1,TGCGCCAGCAGCCAAGTTATTACAGGGAGAAATTCACCCCTCCACTTT,CASSQVITGRNSPLHF
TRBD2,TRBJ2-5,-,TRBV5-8,TGTGCCAGCAGCTTCGGCGGGGGAGGGCGCTCGGAGACCCAGTACTTC,CASSFGGGGRSETQYF
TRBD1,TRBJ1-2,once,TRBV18,TGTGCCAGCTCTCTAGGGGGACAGTTCGCCTATGGCTACACCTTC,CASSLGGQFAYGYTF
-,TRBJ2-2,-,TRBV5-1,TGCGCCAGCAGCTTGTTACCACTCACTTCGGGGAACACCGGGGAGCTGTTTTTT,CASSLLPLTSGNTGELFF
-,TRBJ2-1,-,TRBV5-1,TGCGCCAGCAGCCCGTACTCGGGCAATGAGCAGTTCTTC,CASSPYSGNEQFF
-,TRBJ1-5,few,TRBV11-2,TGTGCCAGCAGCTTGGACGGATCAGGGTATAGCAATCAGCCCCAGCATTTT,CASSLDGSGYSNQPQHF
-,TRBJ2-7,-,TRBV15,TGTGCCACCAGCAGAGTAGTGACAGGGGAGGGCGAGCAGTACTTC,CATSRVVTGEGEQYF
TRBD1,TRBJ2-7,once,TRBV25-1,TGTGCCAGCAGTTCCACAGACAGGGGGTTTACCTACGAGCAGTACTTC,CASSSTDRGFTYEQYF
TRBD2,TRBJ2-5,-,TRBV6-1,TGTGCCAGCAGTGAAGGGCTAGCGGCTAGCGGGGTAGGGGAGACCCAGTACTTC,CASSEGLAASGVGETQYF
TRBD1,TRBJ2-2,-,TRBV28,TGTGCCAGCAGTTTAGGACAGGGTGGCGGGGAGCTGTTTTTT,CASSLGQGGGELFF
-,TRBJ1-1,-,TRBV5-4,TGTGCCAGCAGCTTCCAGGGCAGCAGCACTGAAGCTTTCTTT,CASSFQGSSTEAFF
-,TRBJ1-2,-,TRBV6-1,TGTGCCAGCAGTGAAGGATGGGCCCTGGCCTACACCTTC,CASSEGWALAYTF
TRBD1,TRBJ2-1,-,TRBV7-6,TGTGCCAGCAGCTTGGACAGGGCCTACAATGAGCAGTTCTTC,CASSLDRAYNEQFF
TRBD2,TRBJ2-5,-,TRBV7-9,TGTGCCAGCAGCTTAGGGGGACTAGCGGGGACCCAAGAGACCCAGTACTTC,CASSLGGLAGTQETQYF
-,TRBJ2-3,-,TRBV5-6,TGTGCCAGCAGCTTGGCGGGGTTCCCCGCTACCACAGATACGCAGTATTTT,CASSLAGFPATTDTQYF
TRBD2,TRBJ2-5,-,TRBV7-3,TGTGCCAGCAGCCCACGTGGTAGCGGGGACCAAGAGACCCAGTACTTC,CASSPRGSGDQETQYF
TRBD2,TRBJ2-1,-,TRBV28,TGTGCCAGCTTAGCGGGGGGAGCCTACAATGAGCAGTTCTTC,CASLAGGAYNEQFF
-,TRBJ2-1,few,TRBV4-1,TGCGCCAGCAGCCAAGTTTCCCCCCGGAGCCATGAGCAGTTCTTC,CASSQVSPRSHEQFF
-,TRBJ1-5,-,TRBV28,TGTGCCAGCAGTCCGTTCAATCAGCCCCAGCATTTT,CASSPFNQPQHF